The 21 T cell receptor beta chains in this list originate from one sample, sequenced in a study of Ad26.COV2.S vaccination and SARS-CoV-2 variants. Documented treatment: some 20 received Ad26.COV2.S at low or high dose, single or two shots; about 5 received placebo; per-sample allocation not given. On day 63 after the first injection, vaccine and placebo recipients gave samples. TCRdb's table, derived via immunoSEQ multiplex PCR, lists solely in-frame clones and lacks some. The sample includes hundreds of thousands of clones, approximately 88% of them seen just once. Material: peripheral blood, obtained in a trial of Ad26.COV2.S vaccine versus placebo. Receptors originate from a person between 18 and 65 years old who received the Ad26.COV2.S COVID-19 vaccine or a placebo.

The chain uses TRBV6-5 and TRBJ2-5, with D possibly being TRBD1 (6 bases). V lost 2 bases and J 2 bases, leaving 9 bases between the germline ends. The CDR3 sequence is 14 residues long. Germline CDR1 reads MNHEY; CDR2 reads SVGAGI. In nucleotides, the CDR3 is TGTGCCAGCAGTTACGCAGACAGGCAAGAGACCCAGTACTTC. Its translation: CASSYADRQETQYF.

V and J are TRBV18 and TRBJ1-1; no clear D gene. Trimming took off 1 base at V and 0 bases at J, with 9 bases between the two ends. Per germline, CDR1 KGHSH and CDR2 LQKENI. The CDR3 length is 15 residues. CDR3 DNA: TGTGCCAGCTCACCACTACCAGACATGAACACTGAAGCTTTCTTT. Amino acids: CASSPLPDMNTEAFF. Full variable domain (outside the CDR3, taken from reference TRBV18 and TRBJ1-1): NAGVMQNPRHLVRRRGQEARLRCSPMKGHSHVYWYRQLPEEGLKFMVYLQKENIIDESGMPKERFSAEFPKEGPSILRIQQVVRGDSAAYFCASSPLPDMNTEAFFGQGTRLTVV.

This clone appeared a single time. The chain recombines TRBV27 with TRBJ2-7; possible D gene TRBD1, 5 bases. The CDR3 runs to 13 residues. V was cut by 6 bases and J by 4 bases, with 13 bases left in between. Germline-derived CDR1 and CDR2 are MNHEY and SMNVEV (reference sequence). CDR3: CASRPTDGYEQYF. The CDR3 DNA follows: TGTGCCAGCAGGCCGACAGACGGGTACGAGCAGTACTTC.

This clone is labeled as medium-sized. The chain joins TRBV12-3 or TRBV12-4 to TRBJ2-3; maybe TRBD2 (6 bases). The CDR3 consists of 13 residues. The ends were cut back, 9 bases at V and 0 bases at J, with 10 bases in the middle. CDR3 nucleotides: TGTGCCAGTAGCGGTCCTAGCACAGATACGCAGTATTTT. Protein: CASSGPSTDTQYF.

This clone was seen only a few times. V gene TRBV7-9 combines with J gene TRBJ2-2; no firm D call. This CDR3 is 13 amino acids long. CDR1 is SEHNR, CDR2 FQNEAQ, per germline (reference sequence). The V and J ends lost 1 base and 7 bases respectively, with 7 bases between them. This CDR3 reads CASSLGGGGELFF. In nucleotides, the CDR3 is TGTGCCAGCAGCTTAGGAGGCGGCGGGGAGCTGTTTTTT.

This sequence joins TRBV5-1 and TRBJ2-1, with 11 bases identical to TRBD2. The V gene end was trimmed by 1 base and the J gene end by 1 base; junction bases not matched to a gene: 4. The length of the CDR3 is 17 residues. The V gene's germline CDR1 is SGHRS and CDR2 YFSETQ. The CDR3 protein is CASSLPLAGGSYNEQFF. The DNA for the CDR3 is TGCGCCAGCAGCTTGCCGTTAGCGGGAGGGTCCTACAATGAGCAGTTCTTC.

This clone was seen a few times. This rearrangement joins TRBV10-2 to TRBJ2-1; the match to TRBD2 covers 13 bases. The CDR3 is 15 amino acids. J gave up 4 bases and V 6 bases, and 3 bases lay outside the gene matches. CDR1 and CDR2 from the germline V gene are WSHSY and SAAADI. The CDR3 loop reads CASRLAGGMYNEQFF. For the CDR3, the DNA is TGCGCCAGCAGACTAGCGGGAGGGATGTACAATGAGCAGTTCTTC.

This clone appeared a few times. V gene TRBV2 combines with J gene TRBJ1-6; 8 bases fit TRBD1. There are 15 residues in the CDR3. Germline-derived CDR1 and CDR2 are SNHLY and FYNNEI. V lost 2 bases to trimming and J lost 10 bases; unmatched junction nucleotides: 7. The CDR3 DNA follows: TGTGCCAGCAGTGAAACGACAGGGGTGCGATCACCCCTCCACTTT. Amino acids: CASSETTGVRSPLHF.

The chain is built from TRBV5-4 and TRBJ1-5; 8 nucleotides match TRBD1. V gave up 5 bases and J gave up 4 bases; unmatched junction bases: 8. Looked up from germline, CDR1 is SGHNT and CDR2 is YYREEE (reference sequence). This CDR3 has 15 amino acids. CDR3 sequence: CASSPDRGHNQPQHF. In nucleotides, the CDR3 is TGTGCCAGCAGTCCTGACAGGGGACATAATCAGCCCCAGCATTTT. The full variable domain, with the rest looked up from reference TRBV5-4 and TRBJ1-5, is ETGVTQSPTHLIKTRGQQVTLRCSSQSGHNTVSWYQQALGQGPQFIFQYYREEENGRGNFPPRFSGLQFPNYSSELNVNALELDDSALYLCASSPDRGHNQPQHFGDGTRLSIL.

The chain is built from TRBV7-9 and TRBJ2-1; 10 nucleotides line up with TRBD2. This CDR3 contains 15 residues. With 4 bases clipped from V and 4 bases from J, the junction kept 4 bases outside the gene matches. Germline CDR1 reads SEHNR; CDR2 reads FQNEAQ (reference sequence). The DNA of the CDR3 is TGTGCCAGCAGCTGGACTAGCGGTATTTACAATGAGCAGTTCTTC. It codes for CASSWTSGIYNEQFF.

The CDR3 nucleotides read TGCAGCGTTAAGCTTTCGGGACAGGGTTCCTACGAGCAGTACTTC. It encodes CSVKLSGQGSYEQYF. The gene calls are TRBV29-1 and TRBJ2-7, with TRBD1 matching over 9 bases. This CDR3 has 15 amino acids. J lost 1 base, V lost 5 bases, and 9 bases had no gene match. Germline V gene lookup returns CDR1 SQVTM and CDR2 ANQGSEA.

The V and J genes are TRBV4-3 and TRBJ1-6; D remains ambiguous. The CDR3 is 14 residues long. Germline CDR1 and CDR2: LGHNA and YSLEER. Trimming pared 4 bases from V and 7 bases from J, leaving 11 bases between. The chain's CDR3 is CASSPGVRNSPLHF. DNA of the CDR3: TGCGCCAGCAGCCCCGGGGTTAGGAATTCACCCCTCCACTTT.

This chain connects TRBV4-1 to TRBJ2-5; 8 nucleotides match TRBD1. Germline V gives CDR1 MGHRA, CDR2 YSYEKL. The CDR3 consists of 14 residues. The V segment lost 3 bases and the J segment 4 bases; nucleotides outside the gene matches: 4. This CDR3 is CASSQPTGVETQYF. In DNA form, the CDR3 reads TGCGCCAGCAGCCAGCCGACAGGGGTAGAGACCCAGTACTTC.

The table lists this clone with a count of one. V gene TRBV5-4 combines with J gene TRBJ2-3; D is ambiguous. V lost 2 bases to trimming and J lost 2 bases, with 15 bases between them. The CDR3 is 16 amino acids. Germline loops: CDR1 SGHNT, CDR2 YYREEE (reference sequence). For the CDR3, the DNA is TGTGCCAGCAGCTTCGGTCCTAGTCCCCTCACAGATACGCAGTATTTT. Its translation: CASSFGPSPLTDTQYF.

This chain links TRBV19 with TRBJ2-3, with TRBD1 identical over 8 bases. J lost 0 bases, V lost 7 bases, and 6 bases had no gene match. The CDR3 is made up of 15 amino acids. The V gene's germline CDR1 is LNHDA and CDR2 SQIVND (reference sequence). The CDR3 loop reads CASKLDRVSTDTQYF. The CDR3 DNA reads TGTGCCAGTAAGTTGGACAGGGTGAGCACAGATACGCAGTATTTT. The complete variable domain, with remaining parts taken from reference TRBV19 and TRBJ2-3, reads DGGITQSPKYLFRKEGQNVTLSCEQNLNHDAMYWYRQDPGQGLRLIYYSQIVNDFQKGDIAEGYSVSREKKESFPLTVTSAQKNPTAFYLCASKLDRVSTDTQYFGPGTRLTVL.

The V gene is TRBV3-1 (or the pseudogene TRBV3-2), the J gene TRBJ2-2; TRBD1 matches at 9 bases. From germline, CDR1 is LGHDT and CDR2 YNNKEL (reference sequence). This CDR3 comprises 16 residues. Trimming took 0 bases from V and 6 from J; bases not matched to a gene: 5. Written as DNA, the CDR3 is TGTGCCAGCAGCCAAGATACAGGGGGCAAAGCCGGGGAGCTGTTTTTT. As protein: CASSQDTGGKAGELFF.

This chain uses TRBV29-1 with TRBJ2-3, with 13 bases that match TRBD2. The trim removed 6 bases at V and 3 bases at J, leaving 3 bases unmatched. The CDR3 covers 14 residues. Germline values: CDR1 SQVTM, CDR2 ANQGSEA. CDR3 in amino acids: CSVGTSGATDTQYF. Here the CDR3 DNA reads TGCAGCGTGGGGACTAGCGGGGCTACAGATACGCAGTATTTT.

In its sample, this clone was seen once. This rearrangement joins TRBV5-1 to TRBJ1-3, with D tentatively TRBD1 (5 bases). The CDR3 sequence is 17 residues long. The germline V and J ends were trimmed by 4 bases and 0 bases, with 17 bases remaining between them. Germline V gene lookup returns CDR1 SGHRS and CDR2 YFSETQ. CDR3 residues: CASSARDRSSSGNTIYF. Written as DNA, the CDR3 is TGCGCCAGCAGCGCCAGGGACCGTTCCAGCTCTGGAAACACCATATATTTT.

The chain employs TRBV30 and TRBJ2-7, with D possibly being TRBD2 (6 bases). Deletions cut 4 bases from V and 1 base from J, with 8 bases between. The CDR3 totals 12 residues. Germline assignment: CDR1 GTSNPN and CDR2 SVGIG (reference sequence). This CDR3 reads CAWTGTSYEQYF. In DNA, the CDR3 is TGTGCCTGGACCGGGACTTCCTACGAGCAGTACTTC.

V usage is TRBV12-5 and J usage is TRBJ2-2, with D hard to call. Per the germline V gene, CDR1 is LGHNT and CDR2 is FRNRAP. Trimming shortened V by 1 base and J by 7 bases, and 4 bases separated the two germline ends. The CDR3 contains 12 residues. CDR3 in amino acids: CASGLAGGELFF. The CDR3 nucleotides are TGTGCTAGTGGTTTGGCAGGCGGGGAGCTGTTTTTT.

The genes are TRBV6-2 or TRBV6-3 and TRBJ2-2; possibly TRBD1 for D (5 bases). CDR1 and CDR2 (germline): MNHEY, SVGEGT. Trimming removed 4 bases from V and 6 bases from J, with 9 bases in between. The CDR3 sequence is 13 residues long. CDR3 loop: CASSLRGSGELFF. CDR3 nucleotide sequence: TGTGCCAGCAGTTTAAGGGGATCCGGGGAGCTGTTTTTT.